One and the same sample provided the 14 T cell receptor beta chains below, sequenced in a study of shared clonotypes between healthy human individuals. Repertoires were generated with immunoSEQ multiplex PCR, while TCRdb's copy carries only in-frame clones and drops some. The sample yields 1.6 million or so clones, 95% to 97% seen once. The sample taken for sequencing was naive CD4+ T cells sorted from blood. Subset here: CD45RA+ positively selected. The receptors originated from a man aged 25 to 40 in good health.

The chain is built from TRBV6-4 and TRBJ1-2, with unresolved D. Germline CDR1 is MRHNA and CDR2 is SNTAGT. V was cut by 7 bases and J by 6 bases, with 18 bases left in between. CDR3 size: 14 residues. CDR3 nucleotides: TGTGCCAGCAACCTGCGCGGGGAGAGGGATGGCTACACCTTC. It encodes CASNLRGERDGYTF.

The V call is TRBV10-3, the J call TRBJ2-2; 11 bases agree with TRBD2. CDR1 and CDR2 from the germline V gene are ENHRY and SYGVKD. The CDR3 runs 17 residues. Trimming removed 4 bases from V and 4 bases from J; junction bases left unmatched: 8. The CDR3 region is CAISVSGRAGFTGELFF. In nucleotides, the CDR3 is TGTGCCATCAGTGTTAGCGGGAGGGCCGGGTTCACCGGGGAGCTGTTTTTT.

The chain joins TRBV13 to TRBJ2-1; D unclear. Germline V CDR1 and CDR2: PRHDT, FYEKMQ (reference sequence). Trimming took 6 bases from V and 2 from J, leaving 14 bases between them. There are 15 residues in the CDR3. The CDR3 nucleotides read TGTGCCAGCAGAGGCCAGGTTGCTACCTACAATGAGCAGTTCTTC. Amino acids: CASRGQVATYNEQFF.

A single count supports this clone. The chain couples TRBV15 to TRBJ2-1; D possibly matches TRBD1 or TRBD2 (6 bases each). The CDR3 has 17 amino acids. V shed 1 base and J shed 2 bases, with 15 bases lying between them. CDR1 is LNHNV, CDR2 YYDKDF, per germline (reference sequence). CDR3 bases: TGTGCCACCAGCAGAGGGGGGGCAACAGCGGCCTACAATGAGCAGTTCTTC. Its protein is CATSRGGATAAYNEQFF.

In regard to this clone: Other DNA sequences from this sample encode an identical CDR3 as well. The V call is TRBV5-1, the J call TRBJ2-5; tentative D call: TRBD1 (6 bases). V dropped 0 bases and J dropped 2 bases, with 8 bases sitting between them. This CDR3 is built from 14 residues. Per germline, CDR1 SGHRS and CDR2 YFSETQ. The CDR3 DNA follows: TGCGCCAGCAGCTTGGTCGGGACACAAGAGACCCAGTACTTC. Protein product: CASSLVGTQETQYF.

The CDR3 nucleotides read TGTGCCAGCAGCTTTGCTTTGTCCGTCTGGCTAGCGAGACTCTACGAGCAGTACTTC. Protein: CASSFALSVWLARLYEQYF. The chain is built from TRBV12-1 and TRBJ2-7; the table calls TRBD2, which could not be checked here. TRBV12-1 is a known pseudogene. CDR3 length: 19 residues.

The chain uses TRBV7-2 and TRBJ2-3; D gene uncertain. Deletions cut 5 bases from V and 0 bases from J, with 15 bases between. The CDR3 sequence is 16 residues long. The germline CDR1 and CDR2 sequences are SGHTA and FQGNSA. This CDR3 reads CASSEPRSPSTDTQYF. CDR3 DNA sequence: TGTGCCAGCAGCGAACCGCGGAGTCCTAGCACAGATACGCAGTATTTT.

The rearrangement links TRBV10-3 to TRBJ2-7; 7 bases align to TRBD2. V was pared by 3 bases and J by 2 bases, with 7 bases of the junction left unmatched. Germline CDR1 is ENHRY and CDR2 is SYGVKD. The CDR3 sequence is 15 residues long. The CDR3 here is CAISEASSGPYEQYF. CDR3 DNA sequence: TGTGCCATCAGTGAAGCGTCTAGCGGACCCTACGAGCAGTACTTC.

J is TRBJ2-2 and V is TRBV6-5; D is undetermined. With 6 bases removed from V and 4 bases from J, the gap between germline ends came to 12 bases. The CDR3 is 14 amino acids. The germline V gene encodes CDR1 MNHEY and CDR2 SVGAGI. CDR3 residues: CASRPPQVTGELFF. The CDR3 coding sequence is TGTGCCAGCAGGCCGCCCCAAGTCACCGGGGAGCTGTTTTTT.

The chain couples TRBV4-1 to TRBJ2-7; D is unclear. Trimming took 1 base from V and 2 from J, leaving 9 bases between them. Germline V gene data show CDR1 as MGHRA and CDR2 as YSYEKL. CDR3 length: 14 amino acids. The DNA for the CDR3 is TGCGCCAGCAGCCAAGGCGTCAGCCCCTACGAGCAGTACTTC. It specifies CASSQGVSPYEQYF.

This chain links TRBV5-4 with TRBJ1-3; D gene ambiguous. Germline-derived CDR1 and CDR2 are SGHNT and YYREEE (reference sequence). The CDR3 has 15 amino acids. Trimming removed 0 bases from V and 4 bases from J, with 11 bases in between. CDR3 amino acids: CASSLEGQSGNTIYF. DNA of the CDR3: TGTGCCAGCAGCTTGGAGGGTCAGAGCGGAAACACCATATATTTT.

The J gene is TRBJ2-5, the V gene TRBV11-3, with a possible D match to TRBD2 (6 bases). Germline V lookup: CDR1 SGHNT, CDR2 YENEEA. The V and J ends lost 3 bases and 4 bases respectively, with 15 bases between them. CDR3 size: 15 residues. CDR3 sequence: CASSLGTGDRETQYF. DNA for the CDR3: TGTGCCAGCAGCTTGGGGACGGGAGACCGAGAGACCCAGTACTTC.

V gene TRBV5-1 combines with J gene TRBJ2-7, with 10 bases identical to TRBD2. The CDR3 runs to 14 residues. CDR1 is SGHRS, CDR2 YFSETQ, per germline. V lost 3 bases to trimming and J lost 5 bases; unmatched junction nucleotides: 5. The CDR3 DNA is TGCGCCAGCAGCTCTACACTAGCGGGGCACGAGCAGTACTTC. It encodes CASSSTLAGHEQYF.

The CDR3 DNA sequence: TGCGCCAGCAGCCCAGCAATTTGGGTCTTGGATACGCAGTATTTT. It encodes CASSPAIWVLDTQYF. V usage is TRBV4-3 and J usage is TRBJ2-3; no clear D. The V and J ends lost 4 bases and 6 bases respectively, with 17 bases between them. Germline CDR1 and CDR2: LGHNA and YSLEER. There are 15 residues in the CDR3.